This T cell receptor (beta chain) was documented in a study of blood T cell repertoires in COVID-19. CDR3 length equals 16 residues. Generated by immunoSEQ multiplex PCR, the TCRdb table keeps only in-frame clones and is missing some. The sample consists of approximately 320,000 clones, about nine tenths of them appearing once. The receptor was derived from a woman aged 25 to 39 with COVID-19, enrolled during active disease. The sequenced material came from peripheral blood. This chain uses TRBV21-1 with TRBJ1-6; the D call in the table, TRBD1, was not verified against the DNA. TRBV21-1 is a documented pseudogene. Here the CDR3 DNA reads TGTGCCAGCAGCAAACTGGGCACAGGGGATAATTCACCCCTCCACTTT. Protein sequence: CASSKLGTGDNSPLHF.